These 10 T cell receptor beta chains were sequenced from one sample in a study of cytomegalovirus exposure and HLA in healthy donors. Assay used: immunoSEQ multiplex PCR; TCRdb lists only in-frame clones, some missing. The table includes roughly 98,000 clones, over 75% detected once. Sequencing was performed on PBMCs. These receptor sequences come from a man younger than 35 in good health and CMV-seropositive.

The chain has TRBV5-6 and TRBJ1-5; D is undetermined. CDR3 size: 14 residues. The ends were cut back, 0 bases at V and 9 bases at J, with 13 bases in the middle. From germline, CDR1 is SGHDT and CDR2 YYEEEE. CDR3 bases: TGTGCCAGCAGCTTGGGTCAAGACATTGGGCCCCAGCATTTT. Translating gives CASSLGQDIGPQHF. Combining the CDR3 with reference TRBV5-6 and TRBJ1-5 gives the whole variable domain DAGVTQSPTHLIKTRGQQVTLRCSPKSGHDTVSWYQQALGQGPQFIFQYYEEEERQRGNFPDRFSGHQFPNYSSELNVNALLLGDSALYLCASSLGQDIGPQHFGDGTRLSIL.

Of note for this clone: The sample contains more than one DNA sequence encoding this CDR3. The chain links TRBV5-1 to TRBJ1-1; maybe TRBD1 (6 bases). V lost 0 bases, J lost 1 base, and 10 bases lay in between. This CDR3 comprises 15 residues. From germline, CDR1 is SGHRS and CDR2 YFSETQ. Here the CDR3 DNA reads TGCGCCAGCAGCTTGGATAGGGGGAGGAACACTGAAGCTTTCTTT. It translates to CASSLDRGRNTEAFF.

This sequence joins TRBV29-1 and TRBJ2-3; 8 bases are shared with TRBD2. The J segment lost 7 bases and the V segment lost 3 bases, leaving 6 bases of the junction unmatched. CDR1 and CDR2 (germline): SQVTM, ANQGSEA. CDR3 length equals 13 residues. The chain's CDR3 is CSVDFTSGNTQYF. In DNA, the CDR3 is TGCAGCGTTGATTTCACTAGCGGAAATACGCAGTATTTT.

DNA for the CDR3: TGTGCCAGCAGTGAGGCAGGGATTCCCTCACCCCTCCACTTT. As protein: CASSEAGIPSPLHF. The chain links TRBV2 to TRBJ1-6; D perhaps matches TRBD1 (5 bases). Trimming removed 3 bases from V and 10 bases from J, with 13 bases in between. The CDR3 is 14 residues long. Germline loops: CDR1 SNHLY, CDR2 FYNNEI.

This clone was counted a single time. The chain carries TRBV6-5 and TRBJ2-4, with D hard to call. CDR1 MNHEY and CDR2 SVGAGI come from the germline V gene. The CDR3 runs to 16 residues. The V gene lost 2 bases and the J gene lost 0 bases, with 11 bases spanning the gap. The CDR3 coding sequence is TGTGCCAGCAGTTACGCGGTGACTGTAGCCAAAAACATTCAGTACTTC. Protein product: CASSYAVTVAKNIQYF.

V is TRBV29-1 and J is TRBJ2-1, with TRBD2 matching over 11 bases. Trimming at V came to 5 bases and at J to 10 bases, leaving 7 bases not matched to a gene. Germline V gene lookup returns CDR1 SQVTM and CDR2 ANQGSEA. The CDR3 contains 13 residues. CDR3 in DNA: TGCAGCGTTCGAGTAGCGGGAGGGGGGGAGCAGTTCTTC. It codes for CSVRVAGGGEQFF.

The chain recombines TRBV15 with TRBJ2-1, with TRBD2 matching over 15 bases. V was clipped by 0 bases and J by 8 bases; unmatched bases: 2. Germline CDR1 and CDR2: LNHNV and YYDKDF (reference sequence). The CDR3 loop spans 16 amino acids. The CDR3 region has the DNA TGTGCCACCAGCAGAGAGGGACTAGCGGGAGGACATGAGCAGTTCTTC. The encoded protein is CATSREGLAGGHEQFF.

The rearrangement joins TRBV27 to TRBJ1-5; D perhaps matches TRBD1 (6 bases). V lost 0 bases to trimming and J lost 4 bases, with 16 bases between them. CDR1 is MNHEY and CDR2 is SMNVEV in the germline V gene (reference sequence). The length of the CDR3 is 17 residues. The CDR3 sequence: CASSLSWGGARNQPQHF. Here the CDR3 DNA reads TGTGCCAGCAGTTTATCGTGGGGGGGGGCGAGGAATCAGCCCCAGCATTTT.

V and J are TRBV6-5 and TRBJ2-5, with 14 bases aligning to TRBD2. J was trimmed by 5 bases and V by 4 bases; bases with no gene match: 6. The CDR3 loop spans 16 amino acids. From germline, CDR1 is MNHEY and CDR2 SVGAGI. CDR3 region: CASSLMGLAGAETQYF. CDR3 DNA: TGTGCCAGCAGTTTGATGGGACTAGCGGGGGCGGAGACCCAGTACTTC.

The J gene is TRBJ1-2, the V gene TRBV27; TRBD1 aligns across 9 bases. The CDR3 sequence is 15 residues long. The J segment lost 2 bases and the V segment lost 2 bases, leaving 3 bases of the junction unmatched. Per germline, CDR1 MNHEY and CDR2 SMNVEV (reference sequence). The CDR3 bases are TGTGCCAGCAGTTTAGGGACAGGGAAAAACTATGGCTACACCTTC. As protein: CASSLGTGKNYGYTF.